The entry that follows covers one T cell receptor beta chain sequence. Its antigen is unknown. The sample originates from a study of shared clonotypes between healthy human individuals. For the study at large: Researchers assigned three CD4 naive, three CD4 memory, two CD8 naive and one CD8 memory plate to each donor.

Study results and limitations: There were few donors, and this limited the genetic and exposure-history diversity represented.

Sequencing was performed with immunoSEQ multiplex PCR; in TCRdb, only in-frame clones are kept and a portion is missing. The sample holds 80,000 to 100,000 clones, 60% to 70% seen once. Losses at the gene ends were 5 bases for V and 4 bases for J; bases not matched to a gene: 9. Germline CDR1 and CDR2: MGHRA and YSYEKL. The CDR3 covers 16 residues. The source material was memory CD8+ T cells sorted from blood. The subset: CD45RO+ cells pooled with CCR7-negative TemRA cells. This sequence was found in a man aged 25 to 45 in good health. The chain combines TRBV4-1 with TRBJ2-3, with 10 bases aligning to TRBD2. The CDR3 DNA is TGCGCCAGCAGCTCGGGCTTGCTAGCGGGGGCAGATACGCAGTATTTT. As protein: CASSSGLLAGADTQYF.